Shown below are 32 T cell receptor beta chains from a single sample sequenced in a study of early T cells in non-severe SARS-CoV-2 infection. TCRdb reprocessed the 5' RACE reads with MiXCR, giving one entry per CDR3 protein. The sample contains under 85,000 distinct CDR3 sequences, approximately 12% of which appear only once. The sample here was whole blood, taken at baseline. The source of these receptors is an adult who was a healthcare worker with PCR-confirmed SARS-CoV-2 infection or an uninfected control (not recorded which). The donor label of this sample is uncertain.

This clonotype was counted a few times. The chain combines TRBV7-6 with TRBJ2-3; D may be TRBD1 (6 bases). The CDR3 covers 15 residues. The ends were cut back, 4 bases at V and 5 bases at J, with 16 bases in the middle. Germline V gives CDR1 SGHVS, CDR2 FNYEAQ. The CDR3 loop reads CASSSQTGGIDTQYF. CDR3 sequence (DNA): TGTGCCAGCAGCTCCCAGACAGGAGGAATAGATACGCAGTATTTT. The full variable domain, with the rest looked up from reference TRBV7-6 and TRBJ2-3, is GAGVSQSPRYKVTKRGQDVALRCDPISGHVSLYWYRQALGQGPEFLTYFNYEAQQDKSGLPNDRFSAERPEGSISTLTIQRTEQRDSAMYRCASSSQTGGIDTQYFGPGTRLTVL.

In this sample, this clonotype turned up a few times. The chain recombines TRBV7-2 with TRBJ1-1; D is undetermined. The CDR3 covers 13 residues. Between the trimmed V and J ends, which lost 3 bases and 1 base, there was a span of 6 bases. The germline V gene has CDR1 SGHTA and CDR2 FQGNSA. CDR3 residues: CASSFQENTEAFF. The DNA of the CDR3 is TGTGCCAGCAGCTTCCAGGAGAACACTGAAGCTTTCTTT.

This clonotype was counted only a few times. This chain connects TRBV7-3 to TRBJ2-7; the match to TRBD1 covers 7 bases. V shed 3 bases, J shed 0 bases, and the junction held 8 bases outside the gene matches. The germline V gene encodes CDR1 SGHTA and CDR2 FQGTGA. The CDR3 is 16 residues long. In DNA, the CDR3 is TGTGCCAGCAGCTTCTTCTCGACAGGGTCCTCCTACGAGCAGTACTTC. This translates into CASSFFSTGSSYEQYF. The whole variable domain, remainder taken from reference TRBV7-3 and TRBJ2-7, is GAGVSQTPSNKVTEKGKYVELRCDPISGHTALYWYRQSLGQGPEFLIYFQGTGAADDSGLPNDRFFAVRPEGSVSTLKIQRTERGDSAVYLCASSFFSTGSSYEQYFGPGTRLTVT.

The chain employs TRBV3-1 and TRBJ1-6, with 10 nucleotides matching TRBD1. Unmatched junction bases numbered 7, after V lost 4 bases and J lost 10 bases. Per the germline V gene, CDR1 is LGHDT and CDR2 is YNNKEL (reference sequence). The CDR3 runs 15 residues. The CDR3 protein is CASSRQGAFGSPLHF. CDR3 in DNA: TGTGCCAGCAGCCGACAGGGGGCTTTTGGATCACCCCTCCACTTT. The full variable domain, its missing parts supplied by reference TRBV3-1 and TRBJ1-6, is DTAVSQTPKYLVTQMGNDKSIKCEQNLGHDTMYWYKQDSKKFLKIMFSYNNKELIINETVPNRFSPKSPDKAHLNLHINSLELGDSAVYFCASSRQGAFGSPLHFGNGTRLTVT.

This clonotype was counted at least ten times. This chain connects TRBV20-1 to TRBJ2-2; no definite D call. The CDR3 loop spans 13 amino acids. The V end was cut by 3 bases, the J end by 5 bases, with 10 bases between. Germline-derived CDR1 and CDR2 are DFQATT and SNEGSKA (reference sequence). CDR3 bases: TGCAGTGCTAGTAGGTCGCGGACCGGGGAGCTGTTTTTT. Amino acids: CSASRSRTGELFF.

The chain has TRBV10-3 and TRBJ2-3, with 8 nucleotides matching TRBD1. This CDR3 has 12 amino acids. Germline V gene sequence: CDR1 ENHRY, CDR2 SYGVKD. The V gene end was trimmed by 4 bases and the J gene end by 10 bases; junction bases not matched to a gene: 4. As DNA, the CDR3 is TGTGCCATCAGTGCAGACAGGGGAGCGCAGTATTTT. It encodes CAISADRGAQYF.

This sequence joins TRBV3-1 and TRBJ1-2; the D is unclear. V gave up 4 bases and J gave up 4 bases, with 13 bases separating them. Looked up from germline, CDR1 is LGHDT and CDR2 is YNNKEL (reference sequence). The CDR3 has 14 amino acids. CDR3 sequence (DNA): TGTGCCAGCAGCCCCCTCTGGCGGATCTATGGCTACACCTTC. Protein: CASSPLWRIYGYTF.

The rearrangement links TRBV6-5 to TRBJ2-3, with D unclear. CDR1 is MNHEY and CDR2 is SVGAGI in the germline V gene. This CDR3 spans 14 amino acids. The ends were cut back, 5 bases at V and 3 bases at J, with 12 bases in the middle. The DNA for the CDR3 is TGTGCCAGCAGTCCGGGCCACCGGACAGATACGCAGTATTTT. Amino acids: CASSPGHRTDTQYF.

This clonotype was seen a few times. This chain joins TRBV9 and TRBJ2-2, with a possible D match to TRBD1 (5 bases). The CDR3 runs 14 residues. Germline V gene sequence: CDR1 SGDLS, CDR2 YYNGEE. V lost 8 bases, J lost 0 bases, and 11 bases lay in between. The CDR3 sequence: CASTGGSNTGELFF. The CDR3 DNA reads TGTGCCAGTACAGGTGGATCGAACACCGGGGAGCTGTTTTTT.

The chain has TRBV3-1 and TRBJ2-3, with 8 bases that match TRBD2. With V trimmed by 4 bases and J by 5 bases, 5 bases remained unmatched. Germline V gene sequence: CDR1 LGHDT, CDR2 YNNKEL (reference sequence). The CDR3 is 14 residues long. The CDR3 nucleotides read TGTGCCAGCAGCCTTAGCGGGGCGGGAGATACGCAGTATTTT. This translates into CASSLSGAGDTQYF.

This clonotype was detected a few times. CDR3 bases: TGCAGTGCTAGTCCCCTTTTGGCGGGGGGCACCTACGAGCAGTACTTC. This sequence encodes CSASPLLAGGTYEQYF. The chain uses TRBV20-1 and TRBJ2-7, with 8 nucleotides matching TRBD2. Germline CDR1 reads DFQATT; CDR2 reads SNEGSKA (reference sequence). The CDR3 spans 16 residues. The junction had 12 bases not matched to a gene; V was cut back by 3 bases and J by 2 bases.

This clonotype was seen many times. The chain links TRBV20-1 to TRBJ2-7; either TRBD1 or TRBD2 may supply D (6 bases each). V was clipped by 5 bases and J by 3 bases, with 20 bases between them. Germline CDR1 and CDR2: DFQATT and SNEGSKA (reference sequence). The CDR3 is 15 residues long. As DNA, the CDR3 is TGCAGTGCTTTCTTAGGGGGGAGCCACGGCTACGAGCAGTACTTC. This sequence encodes CSAFLGGSHGYEQYF.

The J gene is TRBJ2-7, the V gene TRBV4-3, with 9 positions matching TRBD1. V lost 4 bases to trimming and J lost 5 bases; unmatched junction nucleotides: 18. Germline V gene sequence: CDR1 LGHNA, CDR2 YSLEER. The CDR3 spans 18 residues. The CDR3 coding sequence is TGCGCCAGCAGCCTTCCTTCTTTCCGAATGGGACAGGGAGACGAGCAGTACTTC. Translating gives CASSLPSFRMGQGDEQYF.

CDR3 sequence reads: CASSSRLSPDTQYF. CDR3 coding DNA: TGTGCCAGCAGCTCAAGACTAAGCCCAGATACGCAGTATTTT. This chain connects TRBV7-9 to TRBJ2-3, with D possibly being TRBD2 (5 bases). Germline-derived CDR1 and CDR2 are SEHNR and FQNEAQ (reference sequence). The ends were cut back, 4 bases at V and 4 bases at J, with 12 bases in the middle. This CDR3 has 14 residues.

The chain uses TRBV3-1 and TRBJ2-5; D is ambiguous. The germline gives CDR1 LGHDT, CDR2 YNNKEL (reference sequence). There are 13 residues in the CDR3. Deletions cut 4 bases from V and 1 base from J, with 7 bases between. CDR3: CASSPDLQETQYF. In DNA form, the CDR3 reads TGTGCCAGCAGCCCGGACCTCCAAGAGACCCAGTACTTC.

This clonotype was detected only a few times. The genes are TRBV7-8 and TRBJ2-6, with D possibly matching TRBD1 (6 bases). The germline gives CDR1 SGHVS, CDR2 FQNEAQ. Trimming removed 4 bases from V and 7 bases from J, with 26 bases in between. The CDR3 covers 19 residues. CDR3 sequence: CASSSYVRFQGLGANVLTF. The CDR3 bases are TGTGCCAGCAGCTCTTACGTCAGATTTCAGGGGCTCGGAGCCAACGTCCTGACTTTC.

This clonotype occurred a few times. V is TRBV6-5 and J is TRBJ2-6; perhaps TRBD2 as D (5 bases). The CDR3 consists of 18 residues. Trimming took 7 bases from V and 0 from J, leaving 19 bases between them. The germline V gene has CDR1 MNHEY and CDR2 SVGAGI. The CDR3 DNA reads as TGTGCCAGCACCGAACGGTGGGCGGGTTACTCTGGGGCCAACGTCCTGACTTTC. Translation: CASTERWAGYSGANVLTF.

This chain links TRBV12-3 or TRBV12-4 with TRBJ2-1; 8 nucleotides match TRBD1. This CDR3 is 14 amino acids long. V was clipped by 5 bases and J by 8 bases; unmatched bases: 8. CDR3 amino acids: CASSATGGAYEQFF. Here the CDR3 DNA reads TGTGCCAGCAGTGCCACAGGGGGAGCGTATGAGCAGTTCTTC.

This clonotype was seen more than once but under ten times. The rearrangement joins TRBV23-1 to TRBJ1-4, with 7 bases identical to TRBD1. TRBV23-1 is labeled an ORF, and its function is uncertain. Trimming cost V 4 bases and J 12 bases; bases outside gene matches: 8. The CDR3 sequence is 13 residues long. CDR3: CASSPTGKEQLFF. The CDR3 DNA sequence: TGCGCCAGCAGTCCGACAGGGAAGGAACAACTGTTTTTT.

In this sample, this clonotype turned up once. V and J are TRBV7-2 and TRBJ2-5; unclear D gene. The germline V and J ends were trimmed by 6 bases and 5 bases, with 13 bases remaining between them. Germline CDR1 is SGHTA and CDR2 is FQGNSA. The CDR3 loop spans 13 amino acids. CDR3 in amino acids: CASSRARSETQYF. As DNA, the CDR3 is TGTGCCAGCAGTCGCGCCCGCTCGGAGACCCAGTACTTC.

The V gene is TRBV7-7, the J gene TRBJ2-2; 9 bases fit TRBD1. This CDR3 region has 16 residues. V lost 3 bases and J lost 3; bases outside the gene matches: 5. From germline, CDR1 is SSHAT and CDR2 FNYEAQ (reference sequence). CDR3 DNA: TGTGCCAGCAGCTTTTCGGACAGGGGATACACCGGGGAGCTGTTTTTT. Translated: CASSFSDRGYTGELFF.

This clonotype occurred many times. This sequence joins TRBV7-2 and TRBJ2-1; possible D gene TRBD1, 6 bases. Per germline, CDR1 SGHTA and CDR2 FQGNSA. The germline V and J ends were trimmed by 1 base and 3 bases, with 10 bases remaining between them. This CDR3 has 15 residues. The CDR3 is CASSLVGGFYNEQFF. DNA of the CDR3: TGTGCCAGCAGCTTAGTTGGGGGCTTCTACAATGAGCAGTTCTTC.

This clonotype was detected once. The chain has TRBV27 and TRBJ1-2; D may be TRBD1 (5 bases). Germline loops: CDR1 MNHEY, CDR2 SMNVEV (reference sequence). Between the trimmed V and J ends, which lost 0 bases and 7 bases, there was a span of 15 bases. The CDR3 consists of 15 residues. In nucleotides, the CDR3 is TGTGCCAGCAGTTTATCGGATCAGGGTTTTTCTGGCTACACCTTC. It yields the protein CASSLSDQGFSGYTF.

This clonotype was counted only a few times. V is TRBV2 and J is TRBJ2-3; TRBD2 matches at 8 bases. The J segment lost 6 bases and the V segment lost 8 bases, leaving 19 bases of the junction unmatched. The CDR3 length is 17 residues. Germline V gene data show CDR1 as SNHLY and CDR2 as FYNNEI. CDR3 in amino acids: CASRKRGPWRVLDTQYF. In DNA form, the CDR3 reads TGTGCCAGCCGAAAGCGGGGGCCCTGGCGGGTTCTGGATACGCAGTATTTT.

The sample holds a few counts of this clonotype. J is TRBJ1-1 and V is TRBV20-1; D is uncertain. V was clipped by 0 bases and J by 1 base, with 9 bases between them. The CDR3 has 14 residues. CDR1 and CDR2 from the germline V gene are DFQATT and SNEGSKA (reference sequence). The CDR3 nucleotides are TGCAGTGCTAGAGATGAGACAAGGAACACTGAAGCTTTCTTT. Translating it yields CSARDETRNTEAFF.

The chain employs TRBV29-1 and TRBJ1-2; D unclear. V gave up 5 bases and J gave up 2 bases, with 6 bases separating them. Germline CDR1 is SQVTM and CDR2 is ANQGSEA. The CDR3 extends over 11 amino acids. In DNA, the CDR3 is TGCAGCGTTCCCCACAACTATGGCTACACCTTC. Translating gives CSVPHNYGYTF.

This chain links TRBV5-4 with TRBJ2-3; 7 bases align to TRBD1. The CDR3 has 14 amino acids. Looked up from germline, CDR1 is SGHNT and CDR2 is YYREEE (reference sequence). The trim removed 0 bases at V and 4 bases at J, leaving 2 bases unmatched. CDR3 nucleotides: TGTGCCAGCAGCTTGGAGGACAGGTCAGATACGCAGTATTTT. Residues: CASSLEDRSDTQYF.

In this sample, this clonotype turned up a few times. This chain connects TRBV7-3 to TRBJ1-2; the match to TRBD1 covers 7 bases. Germline loops: CDR1 SGHTA, CDR2 FQGTGA. The CDR3 contains 14 residues. V lost 5 bases, J lost 0 bases, and 3 bases stayed unmatched. Written as DNA, the CDR3 is TGTGCCAGCAGCGGTGGACAGGCTAACTATGGCTACACCTTC. This codes for CASSGGQANYGYTF. Full variable domain (missing parts from reference TRBV7-3 and TRBJ1-2): GAGVSQTPSNKVTEKGKYVELRCDPISGHTALYWYRQSLGQGPEFLIYFQGTGAADDSGLPNDRFFAVRPEGSVSTLKIQRTERGDSAVYLCASSGGQANYGYTFGSGTRLTVV.

This clonotype was seen only a few times. The chain combines TRBV20-1 with TRBJ1-4, with TRBD1 matching over 7 bases. The germline V gene encodes CDR1 DFQATT and CDR2 SNEGSKA (reference sequence). Unmatched junction bases numbered 6, after V lost 1 base and J lost 1 base. This CDR3 has 16 amino acids. The CDR3 loop reads CSARARQGRTNEKLFF. CDR3 nucleotide sequence: TGCAGTGCTAGAGCGCGACAGGGAAGAACTAATGAAAAACTGTTTTTT.

This clonotype was picked up a small number of times. The chain links TRBV4-1 to TRBJ2-1, with D uncertain. Germline loops: CDR1 MGHRA, CDR2 YSYEKL. CDR3 length: 13 amino acids. Between the trimmed V and J ends, which lost 1 base and 4 bases, there was a span of 5 bases. CDR3 sequence: CASSQGGYNEQFF. The CDR3 bases are TGCGCCAGCAGCCAAGGCGGATACAATGAGCAGTTCTTC.

In its sample, this clonotype was seen a few times. V gene TRBV5-1 combines with J gene TRBJ2-3; 7 nucleotides match TRBD2. Germline V gene data show CDR1 as SGHRS and CDR2 as YFSETQ. The trim removed 0 bases at V and 6 bases at J, leaving 4 bases unmatched. This CDR3 region has 14 residues. CDR3 region: CASSLGLALDTQYF. The CDR3 DNA reads as TGCGCCAGCAGCTTGGGACTAGCCTTGGATACGCAGTATTTT.

The gene calls are TRBV6-2 or TRBV6-3 and TRBJ1-2, with unresolved D. Looked up from germline, CDR1 is MNHEY and CDR2 is SVGEGT. There are 10 residues in the CDR3. Trimming cost V 4 bases and J 7 bases, with 4 bases left between them. CDR3 nucleotide sequence: TGTGCCAGCAGTTCTGTTGGCTACACCTTC. It codes for CASSSVGYTF.